This record covers a single T cell receptor beta chain. Its antigen is not identified. The material for each subset, its genomic DNA, was split evenly across several immunoSEQ plates. Some clones are missing from TCRdb's copy, which holds only in-frame ones; the method was immunoSEQ multiplex PCR. The top ten clones hold about 33% of a sample with more than 550,000 clones, less than 95% of them seen once. Germline V CDR1 and CDR2: GTSNPN, SVGIG (reference sequence). V lost 5 bases to trimming and J lost 9 bases, with 8 bases between them. The CDR3 runs 10 residues. The data were obtained in a study of shared clonotypes between healthy human individuals. Study-wide context: Three CD4 naive, three CD4 memory, two CD8 naive and one CD8 memory plate were used per donor. Broader study findings: Memory subsets generally showed lower estimated richness than naive subsets.

The TCR was taken from a young man in good health. Some clones in this sample may be carry-over from other donors' samples. Sequenced: memory CD8+ T cells from PBMCs. As for subset: CD45RO+ cells pooled with CCR7-negative TemRA cells. The V call is TRBV30, the J call TRBJ2-1, with D unclear. This chain's CDR3 is CAWGFVEQFF. CDR3 in DNA: TGTGCCTGGGGGTTTGTTGAGCAGTTCTTC.